This TCR beta chain was observed in a study of cytomegalovirus exposure and HLA in healthy donors. About the study: The study's early data release held some 85 million unique TCRs from HLA-typed donors.

As regards this clone: The antigen is not known.

V gave up 3 bases and J gave up 3 bases, with 12 bases separating them. Germline V gene data show CDR1 as MNHEY and CDR2 as SVGAGI. The CDR3 extends over 15 amino acids. Study-level findings and limits: TCR beta V segments were, for the most part, productive about 87% or about 30% of the time in an earlier analysis.

Both 60 Vbeta primers and 13 Jbeta primers went into the PCR. The table came from immunoSEQ multiplex PCR; TCRdb's copy has only in-frame clones and leaves some out. The repertoire has 200,000 or so clones, 60% to 80% of them found once; the top ten carry around 1.8%. Sequenced input: PBMCs. The genes are TRBV6-5 and TRBJ2-1; weak D call: TRBD2 (7 bases). The clonotype was recovered from a man between 18 and 29 years old in good health and CMV-seronegative. This CDR3 is CASSYAGAGYNEQFF. For the CDR3, the DNA is TGTGCCAGCAGTTATGCGGGGGCAGGCTACAATGAGCAGTTCTTC.